This TCR beta chain was recovered during a study of CD8 T cells in ankylosing spondylitis. Per the germline V gene, CDR1 is SGHDT and CDR2 is YYEEEE. The CDR3 is 13 amino acids. With 5 bases removed from V and 4 bases from J, the gap between germline ends came to 9 bases. MiXCR, run by TCRdb on the 5' RACE reads, gives a single entry per CDR3 protein. The sample shows some 90,000 distinct CDR3 sequences, 25% to 35% of them seen only once. The chain combines TRBV5-6 with TRBJ2-2; the D is unclear. This TCR was recovered from a male donor with ankylosing spondylitis or in good health (not recorded which). Sequencing used blood, either unsorted or a sorted T cell fraction (not recorded which). CDR3 sequence reads: CASRPRGTGELFF. The CDR3 DNA sequence: TGTGCCAGCAGGCCTCGAGGCACCGGGGAGCTGTTTTTT.